One T cell receptor beta chain is described in this entry. The antigen is not known. This CDR3 comprises 13 residues. Germline CDR1 and CDR2: KGHSH and LQKENI. Trimming cost V 4 bases and J 5 bases, with 11 bases left between them. The data stem from a study of beta chain features in type 1 diabetes. The entirety of the isolated RNA underwent reverse transcription, so expressed TCRB transcripts were sequenced. Read counts averaged approximately 3.5 million for samples of naive, central memory and regulatory T cells. Repertoires were generated with immunoSEQ multiplex PCR, while TCRdb's copy carries only in-frame clones and drops some. The data contain some 660,000 clones, over 12% of them singletons. Broader study findings: TCRB CDR3s were moderately but significantly shorter in Type 1 diabetes patients in all four CD4+ subsets.

The sequence was obtained from a man aged 18-30 years with type 1 diabetes. Material: naive CD4+ T cells from blood. V and J are TRBV18 and TRBJ2-5; D may correspond to TRBD1 or TRBD2 (6 bases each). Here the CDR3 reads CASSRGAGETQYF. As DNA, the CDR3 is TGTGCCAGCTCACGGGGGGCTGGGGAGACCCAGTACTTC.